The 15 T cell receptor beta chains in this list originate from one sample, sequenced in a study of T cells in Graves' hyperthyroidism and ophthalmopathy. RNA transcripts gave rise to amplified TCR beta CDR3 regions. The TCR CDR3 first-round RT-PCR relied on the HTBI primer set. Each CDR3 protein is one row after TCRdb ran MiXCR on the multiplex PCR reads. Here the sample spans some 570,000 distinct CDR3 sequences, approximately 14% being singletons. Source material: blood. The receptors shown here come from a woman younger than 30 with Graves' ophthalmopathy.

This clonotype was counted many times. V usage is TRBV12-3 or TRBV12-4 and J usage is TRBJ1-5, with D hard to call. Trimming removed 0 bases from V and 3 bases from J, with 9 bases in between. This CDR3 comprises 15 residues. The CDR3, as DNA: TGTGCCAGCAGTTTAGCGGACCTCCCCAATCAGCCCCAGCATTTT. Amino acid sequence: CASSLADLPNQPQHF.

Many counts were recorded for this clonotype. This sequence joins TRBV7-8 and TRBJ1-4; possibly TRBD1 for D (5 bases). Trimming removed 1 base from V and 0 bases from J, with 18 bases in between. This CDR3 has 19 residues. Germline V gene sequence: CDR1 SGHVS, CDR2 FQNEAQ. The CDR3 spells CASSLVTSGTAATNEKLFF. DNA of the CDR3: TGTGCCAGCAGCTTAGTCACGTCTGGGACCGCGGCAACTAATGAAAAACTGTTTTTT.

This clonotype showed up many times. The chain links TRBV28 to TRBJ2-2; D is undetermined. CDR3 length equals 15 residues. V was cut by 3 bases and J by 4 bases, with 12 bases left in between. Per the germline V gene, CDR1 is MDHEN and CDR2 is SYDVKM. CDR3 bases: TGTGCCAGCAGTTTGGCATTGACGGTCACCGGGGAGCTGTTTTTT. Residues: CASSLALTVTGELFF.

This clonotype showed up just a few times. The rearrangement uses TRBV27 and TRBJ1-6; tentative D call: TRBD1 (6 bases). Trimming took 2 bases from V and 0 from J, leaving 14 bases between them. CDR1 MNHEY and CDR2 SMNVEV come from the germline V gene (reference sequence). The CDR3 has 18 amino acids. CDR3 sequence: CASSLEGGQYSYNSPLHF. CDR3 bases: TGTGCCAGCAGTTTAGAGGGAGGACAGTACTCCTATAATTCACCCCTCCACTTT.

This clonotype turned up a few times. The rearrangement uses TRBV7-3 and TRBJ2-2; the match to TRBD1 covers 8 bases. Germline CDR1 is SGHTA and CDR2 is FQGTGA. V lost 5 bases, J lost 4 bases, and 9 bases stayed unmatched. The CDR3 has 16 residues. CDR3 amino acids: CASSAKGQDLTGELFF. The CDR3 DNA reads TGTGCCAGCAGCGCAAAGGGACAGGATCTCACCGGGGAGCTGTTTTTT.

This clonotype came up a few times. For the CDR3, the DNA is TGCGCCAGCAGCGCCCGCGGACTAGCGTTACCTATTGCTAATAGAAATGAGCAGTTCTTC. Its protein is CASSARGLALPIANRNEQFF. The chain employs TRBV4-1 and TRBJ2-1; 9 bases are shared with TRBD2. With V trimmed by 5 bases and J by 7 bases, 24 bases remained unmatched. From germline, CDR1 is MGHRA and CDR2 YSYEKL. The CDR3 extends over 20 amino acids.

This chain joins TRBV7-2 and TRBJ1-1; D gene uncertain. This CDR3 comprises 16 residues. V was clipped by 2 bases and J by 3 bases, with 16 bases between them. Germline CDR1 reads SGHTA; CDR2 reads FQGNSA. The CDR3 nucleotides are TGTGCCAGCAGCTTATCGGGAGATGGAAGAGACACTGAAGCTTTCTTT. Translating gives CASSLSGDGRDTEAFF.

This clonotype has at least ten counts. This chain joins TRBV2 and TRBJ2-2; no clear D gene. The CDR3 consists of 12 residues. Germline values: CDR1 SNHLY, CDR2 FYNNEI. Trimming stripped 4 bases from V and 7 bases from J, with 7 bases between. The CDR3 DNA follows: TGTGCCAGCAGTGGGCAGCTCGGGGAGCTGTTTTTT. As protein: CASSGQLGELFF.

This clonotype was counted a few times. This sequence may be a read error, since a much larger clone differs from it by one base. The V and J genes are TRBV3-1 and TRBJ2-1; D is undetermined. CDR3 length equals 14 residues. Germline-derived CDR1 and CDR2 are LGHDT and YNNKEL (reference sequence). CDR3 DNA sequence: TGTGCCAGCAGCCAAGATCCCAGCTACAGTGAGCAGTTCTTC. The encoded protein is CASSQDPSYSEQFF.

This clonotype was seen a handful of times. The chain carries TRBV6-2 or TRBV6-3 and TRBJ2-1; D remains unclear. CDR1 and CDR2 (germline): MNHEY, SVGEGT. V lost 3 bases and J 4 bases, leaving 10 bases between the germline ends. CDR3 length: 14 amino acids. The CDR3 region is CASSYDQTYNEQFF. The CDR3 DNA reads TGTGCCAGCAGTTATGACCAGACTTACAATGAGCAGTTCTTC.

This chain uses TRBV6-5 with TRBJ1-1; no clear D gene. This CDR3 contains 14 residues. CDR1 is MNHEY, CDR2 SVGAGI, per germline. With 0 bases removed from V and 1 base from J, the gap between germline ends came to 6 bases. The CDR3 DNA follows: TGTGCCAGCAGTTACTCGGGCAAGAACACTGAAGCTTTCTTT. Translating it yields CASSYSGKNTEAFF.

Ten or more counts support this clonotype. The J gene is TRBJ2-3, the V gene TRBV20-1; TRBD2 agrees at 14 bases. Germline CDR1 reads DFQATT; CDR2 reads SNEGSKA (reference sequence). The CDR3 covers 18 residues. V lost 2 bases and J lost 4; bases outside the gene matches: 11. CDR3: CSARPQPGLAGVADTQYF. CDR3 nucleotides: TGCAGTGCTAGACCTCAACCGGGACTAGCGGGAGTGGCAGATACGCAGTATTTT.

The chain joins TRBV7-9 to TRBJ2-5; TRBD1 might be the D (5 bases). Per the germline V gene, CDR1 is SEHNR and CDR2 is FQNEAQ (reference sequence). The CDR3 loop spans 17 amino acids. Between the trimmed V and J ends, which lost 0 bases and 1 base, there was a span of 15 bases. The CDR3 protein is CASSLARAGNVQETQYF. The DNA of the CDR3 is TGTGCCAGCAGCTTAGCCAGGGCAGGAAACGTCCAAGAGACCCAGTACTTC. Using reference TRBV7-9 and TRBJ2-5 for the parts outside the CDR3, the full variable domain is DTGVSQNPRHKITKRGQNVTFRCDPISEHNRLYWYRQTLGQGPEFLTYFQNEAQLEKSRLLSDRFSAERPKGSFSTLEIQRTEQGDSAMYLCASSLARAGNVQETQYFGPGTRLLVL.

This clonotype showed up many times. The chain is built from TRBV5-5 and TRBJ2-5; possible D gene TRBD2, 6 bases. The CDR3 runs 18 residues. Germline CDR1 reads SGHKS; CDR2 reads YYEKEE (reference sequence). Trimming took 4 bases from V and 2 from J, leaving 24 bases between them. CDR3 bases: TGTGCCAGCAGCCCGAGGAGGGTAGCTGATACCACGCAAGAGACCCAGTACTTC. Translation: CASSPRRVADTTQETQYF.

This clonotype was seen at least ten times. This chain uses TRBV2 with TRBJ2-3; TRBD1 might be the D (6 bases). With 5 bases removed from V and 6 bases from J, the gap between germline ends came to 15 bases. CDR1 and CDR2 (germline): SNHLY, FYNNEI. The CDR3 runs 14 residues. CDR3 loop: CASSQGQGFDTQYF. The CDR3 DNA is TGTGCCAGCAGTCAGGGGCAGGGATTCGATACGCAGTATTTT.